The 12 T cell receptor beta chains below all came from one sample that was sequenced in a study of CD8 T cells in ankylosing spondylitis. TCRdb used MiXCR to reprocess the 5' RACE reads, holding one entry per CDR3 protein. The table has about 130,000 distinct CDR3 sequences, 6% to 8.5% seen once. Sequencing input: blood, either unsorted or a sorted T cell fraction (not recorded which). Every receptor here comes from a male donor with ankylosing spondylitis or in good health (not recorded which).

This clonotype was counted ten times or more. The chain combines TRBV6-1 with TRBJ1-2, with 7 bases fitting TRBD1. V gave up 6 bases and J gave up 4 bases; unmatched junction bases: 11. From germline, CDR1 is MNHNS and CDR2 SASEGT. The CDR3 length is 15 residues. The CDR3 spells CASSVDPGQLYGYTF. The CDR3 bases are TGTGCCAGCAGCGTTGACCCGGGACAGCTCTATGGCTACACCTTC.

This clonotype has ten or more counts. The rearrangement links TRBV5-6 to TRBJ2-3, with D unclear. The CDR3 extends over 16 amino acids. Germline CDR1 reads SGHDT; CDR2 reads YYEEEE. With 6 bases removed from V and 2 bases from J, the gap between germline ends came to 19 bases. For the CDR3, the DNA is TGTGCCAGCACTCCGATAGAGTCTGGGGACACAGATACGCAGTATTTT. This codes for CASTPIESGDTDTQYF.

This clonotype was counted at least ten times. The chain is built from TRBV7-9 and TRBJ2-3, with no clear D. This CDR3 has 11 amino acids. Deletions cut 10 bases from V and 4 bases from J, with 9 bases between. Germline assignment: CDR1 SEHNR and CDR2 FQNEAQ (reference sequence). CDR3 in amino acids: CAIPTADTQYF. In DNA, the CDR3 is TGTGCCATCCCGACGGCAGATACGCAGTATTTT.

This clonotype was found many times. The V and J genes are TRBV11-2 and TRBJ2-7, with D possibly being TRBD1 or TRBD2 (5 bases each). The CDR3 length is 18 residues. V gave up 5 bases and J gave up 3 bases, with 26 bases separating them. CDR1 is SGHAT, CDR2 FQNNGV, per germline. The CDR3 sequence is CASSQPGGELFRDYEQYF. CDR3 in DNA: TGTGCCAGCAGCCAACCGGGTGGGGAGCTCTTCAGGGACTACGAGCAGTACTTC.

The gene calls are TRBV20-1 and TRBJ1-3, with a possible D match to TRBD1 (6 bases). Trimming shortened V by 3 bases and J by 4 bases, and 13 bases separated the two germline ends. The CDR3 spans 14 residues. Germline V gene data show CDR1 as DFQATT and CDR2 as SNEGSKA (reference sequence). The CDR3 loop is CSASAVTGGNTIYF. For the CDR3, the DNA is TGCAGTGCTAGTGCGGTCACAGGGGGAAACACCATATATTTT.

This clonotype came up many times. V usage is TRBV7-2 and J usage is TRBJ1-2; tentatively, D is TRBD1 (6 bases). This CDR3 spans 14 amino acids. Germline assignment: CDR1 SGHTA and CDR2 FQGNSA. Trimming cost V 7 bases and J 6 bases, with 18 bases left between them. The DNA of the CDR3 is TGTGCCAGCACCGCAACAGGGAAGGATGATGGCTACACCTTC. Its protein is CASTATGKDDGYTF.

This clonotype was seen repeatedly, ten times or more. This chain links TRBV29-1 with TRBJ2-2; the match to TRBD2 covers 14 bases. The CDR3 is 17 amino acids. Unmatched junction bases numbered 8, after V lost 7 bases and J lost 1 base. The germline V gene has CDR1 SQVTM and CDR2 ANQGSEA. Here the CDR3 reads CSAAGTSGSRNTGELFF. The CDR3 nucleotides read TGCAGCGCGGCCGGGACTAGCGGGAGCAGGAACACCGGGGAGCTGTTTTTT.

This clonotype was seen at least ten times. The chain joins TRBV4-1 to TRBJ2-7; maybe TRBD2 (7 bases). This CDR3 contains 14 residues. CDR1 is MGHRA, CDR2 YSYEKL, per germline. With 1 base removed from V and 6 bases from J, the gap between germline ends came to 13 bases. CDR3 amino acids: CASSQVGGGAEQYF. For the CDR3, the DNA is TGCGCCAGCAGCCAAGTTGGTGGGGGGGCCGAGCAGTACTTC.

This clonotype showed up just a few times. The V gene is TRBV7-9, the J gene TRBJ1-4; perhaps TRBD1 as D (5 bases). The ends were cut back, 5 bases at V and 8 bases at J, with 15 bases in the middle. CDR1 and CDR2 from the germline V gene are SEHNR and FQNEAQ (reference sequence). CDR3 length: 14 amino acids. DNA for the CDR3: TGTGCCAGCAGCGCAGAGGGACCCTGGGAAAAACTGTTTTTT. This encodes CASSAEGPWEKLFF.

This clonotype was detected many times. This chain connects TRBV28 to TRBJ2-7; 8 bases align to TRBD1. CDR3 size: 14 residues. Trimming cost V 5 bases and J 2 bases; bases outside gene matches: 5. Germline V gene data show CDR1 as MDHEN and CDR2 as SYDVKM. The CDR3 bases are TGTGCCAGCAGTCCGGGACAGGACCCCTACGAGCAGTACTTC. Its protein product is CASSPGQDPYEQYF.

This clonotype was found many times. The chain combines TRBV5-1 with TRBJ2-2; D gene ambiguous. The CDR3 runs to 16 residues. The germline CDR1 and CDR2 sequences are SGHRS and YFSETQ. V was pared by 3 bases and J by 0 bases, with 12 bases between. CDR3 sequence: CASSWRSTTNTGELFF. The CDR3 region has the DNA TGCGCCAGCAGCTGGCGGTCTACAACGAACACCGGGGAGCTGTTTTTT.

The table lists this clonotype with many counts. The rearrangement joins TRBV7-9 to TRBJ2-7, with 10 bases aligning to TRBD2. The V and J ends lost 2 bases and 1 base, in that order; junction bases with no gene match: 5. This CDR3 is 16 amino acids long. Germline lookup yields CDR1 SEHNR and CDR2 FQNEAQ (reference sequence). CDR3: CASSLSSGRNSYEQYF. Written as DNA, the CDR3 is TGTGCCAGCAGCTTAAGTAGCGGGAGGAATTCCTACGAGCAGTACTTC.